What follows are 19 T cell receptor beta chains derived from one specimen sequenced in a study of Tregs in tolerant kidney transplant recipients. Recipients received nonmyeloablative bone marrow transplants from related graft donors, with transient mixed chimerism. Profiled with immunoSEQ multiplex PCR; TCRdb holds only in-frame clones, not every one. The table includes about 64,000 clones, 87% detected once. The material sequenced was CD4+ T cells from blood (PBMCs), taken 6 months after the transplant. The origin of the receptors is a human patient who received a combined kidney and bone marrow transplant. A share of the T cells may be of graft donor origin.

J is TRBJ2-7 and V is TRBV27; 11 nucleotides align to TRBD2. The germline gives CDR1 MNHEY, CDR2 SMNVEV (reference sequence). This CDR3 is built from 14 residues. The V segment lost 7 bases and the J segment 6 bases; nucleotides outside the gene matches: 8. The CDR3 DNA reads TGTGCCAGCACCCTTTTAGCGGGAGGGGGCGAGCAGTACTTC. This gives the protein CASTLLAGGGEQYF.

V and J are TRBV11-3 and TRBJ2-1, with TRBD2 identical over 8 bases. Germline V lookup: CDR1 SGHNT, CDR2 YENEEA. CDR3 size: 17 residues. V lost 3 bases and J lost 4; bases outside the gene matches: 11. The CDR3 loop is CASSFGSGRGRYNEQFF. The DNA for the CDR3 is TGTGCCAGCAGCTTCGGGAGCGGGAGAGGGAGGTACAATGAGCAGTTCTTC.

The genes are TRBV4-3 and TRBJ2-7; 7 positions match TRBD1. Losses at the gene ends were 5 bases for V and 2 bases for J; bases not matched to a gene: 3. This CDR3 spans 13 amino acids. CDR1 and CDR2 (germline): LGHNA, YSLEER. The CDR3 here is CASSMTGTYEQYF. CDR3 coding DNA: TGCGCCAGCAGCATGACAGGGACCTACGAGCAGTACTTC.

The chain is built from TRBV27 and TRBJ1-6, with D possibly being TRBD1 (5 bases). CDR1 is MNHEY, CDR2 SMNVEV, per germline (reference sequence). The CDR3 loop spans 18 amino acids. V was trimmed by 0 bases and J by 0 bases, leaving 12 bases between them. The CDR3 nucleotides read TGTGCCAGCAGTTTATCGTGGGGCCCGAGCTCCTATAATTCACCCCTCCACTTT. Encoded protein: CASSLSWGPSSYNSPLHF.

The chain links TRBV28 to TRBJ1-2, with TRBD1 as a possible D gene (6 bases). Trimming left V 7 bases short and J 7 bases short, with 16 bases between. The CDR3 runs 13 residues. The germline V gene has CDR1 MDHEN and CDR2 SYDVKM. The CDR3 DNA follows: TGTGCCAGCAAAGATCGGGGGGCGTCTGGCTACACCTTC. It translates to CASKDRGASGYTF.

This chain joins TRBV21-1 and TRBJ2-7; the table's D call, TRBD1, has no DNA check behind it. TRBV21-1 counts as a pseudogene. This CDR3 has 15 amino acids. The DNA of the CDR3 is TGTGCCAGCAGCCAGCTGAGGACAGGGCCCTACGAGCAGTACTTC. This encodes CASSQLRTGPYEQYF.

The chain has TRBV11-3 and TRBJ1-1; D unclear. The length of the CDR3 is 12 residues. Trimming removed 3 bases at V and 5 bases at J, with 7 bases between. Germline loops: CDR1 SGHNT, CDR2 YENEEA. In DNA, the CDR3 is TGTGCCAGCAGCTTGGCCTCTACTGAAGCTTTCTTT. Protein: CASSLASTEAFF.

CDR3 bases: TGCGCCAGCAGCCAAGCTAGCTCCTACAATGAGCAGTTCTTC. Translation: CASSQASSYNEQFF. The chain uses TRBV4-3 and TRBJ2-1; D ambiguous. The CDR3 is made up of 14 amino acids. Trimming shortened V by 1 base and J by 0 bases, and 4 bases separated the two germline ends. Germline V gene sequence: CDR1 LGHNA, CDR2 YSLEER.

The chain employs TRBV27 and TRBJ2-3, with 9 positions matching TRBD1. Germline values: CDR1 MNHEY, CDR2 SMNVEV (reference sequence). Trimming took 5 bases from V and 1 from J; bases not matched to a gene: 4. CDR3 length: 15 amino acids. The CDR3 sequence: CASSDRGAGTDTQYF. The CDR3 DNA sequence: TGTGCCAGCAGTGACAGGGGGGCGGGCACAGATACGCAGTATTTT.

The CDR3 sequence is CASSLEGLRGSGGHEQYF. The CDR3 nucleotides are TGTGCCAGCAGCTTAGAAGGACTCCGGGGATCCGGTGGACACGAGCAGTACTTC. The V call is TRBV13, the J call TRBJ2-7, with D perhaps TRBD2 (5 bases). V lost 1 base to trimming and J lost 5 bases, with 24 bases between them. Germline V gene lookup returns CDR1 PRHDT and CDR2 FYEKMQ (reference sequence). The CDR3 length is 18 residues.

V gene TRBV7-8 combines with J gene TRBJ2-1; tentative D call: TRBD1 (6 bases). The germline CDR1 and CDR2 sequences are SGHVS and FQNEAQ. Trimming removed 8 bases at V and 8 bases at J, with 13 bases between. This CDR3 spans 12 amino acids. The CDR3 here is CASFTGFYEQFF. CDR3 sequence (DNA): TGTGCCAGCTTCACAGGGTTCTATGAGCAGTTCTTC.

A remark on this clone: Different DNA sequences within this sample yield the same CDR3. This chain uses TRBV4-1 with TRBJ1-5; TRBD1 might be the D (5 bases). CDR1 and CDR2 (germline): MGHRA, YSYEKL. This CDR3 has 15 amino acids. V lost 3 bases and J lost 5, with 14 bases in between. The CDR3 region has the DNA TGCGCCAGCAGCCAGGACAACCGGGGGGATCAGCCCCAGCATTTT. Translating it yields CASSQDNRGDQPQHF.

V is TRBV2 and J is TRBJ2-2; TRBD2 might be the D (6 bases). Trimming stripped 9 bases from V and 1 base from J, with 12 bases between. Germline V gene data show CDR1 as SNHLY and CDR2 as FYNNEI. This CDR3 comprises 14 residues. The CDR3 loop is CARGDLLNTGELFF. The CDR3 nucleotides read TGTGCCAGAGGGGACTTACTGAACACCGGGGAGCTGTTTTTT.

The CDR3 is CASSVGGAKNIQYF. In DNA form, the CDR3 reads TGTGCCAGCAGTGTGGGGGGGGCCAAAAACATTCAGTACTTC. The rearrangement joins TRBV2 to TRBJ2-4; 7 nucleotides line up with TRBD2. The CDR3 totals 14 residues. The V gene's germline CDR1 is SNHLY and CDR2 FYNNEI. The J segment lost 1 base and the V segment lost 4 bases, leaving 1 base of the junction unmatched.

The V call is TRBV4-3, the J call TRBJ1-1; no clear D. V lost 5 bases to trimming and J lost 0 bases, with 7 bases between them. Germline CDR1 LGHNA, CDR2 YSLEER. The CDR3 spans 13 residues. CDR3 amino acids: CASSTALNTEAFF. CDR3 DNA sequence: TGCGCCAGCAGCACAGCCTTGAACACTGAAGCTTTCTTT.

This chain connects TRBV21-1 to TRBJ2-1; the DNA was not used to check the table's D call, TRBD1. TRBV21-1 counts as a pseudogene. The CDR3 consists of 13 residues. The CDR3 nucleotides are TGTGCCAGCAGCAATATCCGCCGGGCAGGGGAGTTCTTC. This translates into CASSNIRRAGEFF.

The chain uses TRBV25-1 and TRBJ2-7, with TRBD2 as a possible D gene (6 bases). Germline V gene sequence: CDR1 MGHDK, CDR2 SYGVNS. Trimming removed 7 bases at V and 5 bases at J, with 21 bases between. This CDR3 spans 15 amino acids. The CDR3 DNA follows: TGTGCCAGCAATATAAACAGCGGGTATCCCCACGAGCAGTACTTC. This encodes CASNINSGYPHEQYF.

V gene TRBV7-8 combines with J gene TRBJ2-7; 14 bases agree with TRBD2. The V gene end was trimmed by 1 base and the J gene end by 2 bases; junction bases not matched to a gene: 4. From germline, CDR1 is SGHVS and CDR2 FQNEAQ. The length of the CDR3 is 17 residues. The CDR3 DNA reads TGTGCCAGCAGCTTAGGGACTAGCGGGAGGAGTACCTACGAGCAGTACTTC. Its translation: CASSLGTSGRSTYEQYF. Full variable domain (rest looked up from reference TRBV7-8 and TRBJ2-7): GAGVSQSPRYKVAKRGQDVALRCDPISGHVSLFWYQQALGQGPEFLTYFQNEAQLDKSGLPSDRFFAERPEGSVSTLKIQRTQQEDSAVYLCASSLGTSGRSTYEQYFGPGTRLTVT.

This chain uses TRBV27 with TRBJ2-1; possible D gene TRBD2, 6 bases. Germline V gives CDR1 MNHEY, CDR2 SMNVEV (reference sequence). The CDR3 contains 15 residues. Trimming left V 3 bases short and J 0 bases short, with 9 bases between. The CDR3 spells CASSFGGRSYNEQFF. The CDR3 DNA is TGTGCCAGCAGTTTCGGGGGACGCTCCTACAATGAGCAGTTCTTC.